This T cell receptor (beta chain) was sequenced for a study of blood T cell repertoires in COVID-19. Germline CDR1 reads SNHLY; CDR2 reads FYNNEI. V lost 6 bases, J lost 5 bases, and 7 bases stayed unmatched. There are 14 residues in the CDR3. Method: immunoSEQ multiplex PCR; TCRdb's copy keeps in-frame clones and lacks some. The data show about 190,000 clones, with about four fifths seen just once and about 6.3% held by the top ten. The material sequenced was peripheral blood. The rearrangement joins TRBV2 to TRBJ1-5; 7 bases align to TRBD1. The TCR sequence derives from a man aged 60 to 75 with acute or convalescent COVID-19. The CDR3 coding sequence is TGTGCCAGCAGCAGGGACAGCAAGTATCAGCCCCAGCATTTT. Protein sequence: CASSRDSKYQPQHF.